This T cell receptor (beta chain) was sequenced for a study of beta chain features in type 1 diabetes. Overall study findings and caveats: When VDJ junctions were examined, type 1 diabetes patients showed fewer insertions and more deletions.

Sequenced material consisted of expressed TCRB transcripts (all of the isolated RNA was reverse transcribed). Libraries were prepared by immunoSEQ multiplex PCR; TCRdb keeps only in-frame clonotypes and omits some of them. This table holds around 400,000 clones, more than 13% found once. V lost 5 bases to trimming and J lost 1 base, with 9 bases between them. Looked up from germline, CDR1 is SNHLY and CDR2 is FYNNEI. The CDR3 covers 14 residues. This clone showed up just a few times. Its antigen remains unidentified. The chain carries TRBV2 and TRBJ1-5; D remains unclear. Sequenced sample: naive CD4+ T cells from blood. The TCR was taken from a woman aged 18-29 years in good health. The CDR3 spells CASSKTPSNQPQHF. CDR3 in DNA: TGTGCCAGCAGTAAGACACCGAGCAATCAGCCCCAGCATTTT.